This T cell receptor (beta chain) was found in a study of blood T cell repertoires in COVID-19. Overall study: Sites across the United States, Italy and Spain contributed samples from acute and convalescent COVID-19. The cDNA or gDNA used as material had been derived from T cells, B-cell-depleted T cells, or PBMCs.

CDR3 length: 14 amino acids. J lost 5 bases, V lost 0 bases, and 4 bases had no gene match. Germline V gives CDR1 SGHRS, CDR2 YFSETQ. There are a few counts of this clone. The same CDR3 is also encoded by other DNA sequences in this sample. Original processing notes: For nucleated cells, counts were estimated from reference gene primer amplification. The table came from immunoSEQ multiplex PCR; TCRdb's copy has only in-frame clones and leaves some out. From that table come the V and J calls and clone size; the DNA was used to work out D and trimming. In the table there are under 300,000 clones, 70% to 85% of which are singletons.

The V and J genes are TRBV5-1 and TRBJ1-2, with 7 bases identical to TRBD1. This sequence originates from an elderly woman with active or convalescent COVID-19. The source material was peripheral blood. CDR3 sequence: CASSLDRGGYGYTF. The CDR3 DNA is TGCGCCAGCAGCTTGGACAGGGGTGGGTATGGCTACACCTTC.